Ten or more counts support the clone carrying this T cell receptor beta chain. Its antigen is not known. The germline gene is not matched at one end of the junction; a read error may be the cause. Germline V gives CDR1 MRHNA, CDR2 SNTAGT. This CDR3 is 14 amino acids long. Active ophthalmopathy (CAS at least 3, NOSPECS at least 4), lasting under 3 months. Orbital computed tomography, together with clinical symptoms, serum thyroxine, TRAb and thyroid ultrasound, was used for diagnosis. RNA transcripts were the source from which TCR beta CDR3 regions were amplified. The first round was an RT-PCR with HTBI primers, and the second round was a multiplex PCR. TCRdb independently ran MiXCR on the multiplex PCR reads; one entry per CDR3 protein. Of roughly 50,000 distinct CDR3 sequences in the sample, under 55% were seen once. These data come from a study of Graves' ophthalmopathy and Graves' hyperthyroidism. The study's findings and limits: Blood was where most expanded thyroid clonotypes above 0.001 frequency also turned up. Ophthalmopathy cases were distinguished from stable hyperthyroidism by a 13-signature model, reaching 85% to 90% sensitivity and around 77% specificity.

This chain connects TRBV6-4 to TRBJ2-3, with 8 bases matching TRBD1. The sequence came from an adult woman with Graves' ophthalmopathy. Sequencing input: peripheral blood. In DNA form, the CDR3 reads TGTGCCAGCAGTGACTCCCAGGGGGCAGATACGCAGTGTTTT. Translating it yields CASSDSQGADTQCF.